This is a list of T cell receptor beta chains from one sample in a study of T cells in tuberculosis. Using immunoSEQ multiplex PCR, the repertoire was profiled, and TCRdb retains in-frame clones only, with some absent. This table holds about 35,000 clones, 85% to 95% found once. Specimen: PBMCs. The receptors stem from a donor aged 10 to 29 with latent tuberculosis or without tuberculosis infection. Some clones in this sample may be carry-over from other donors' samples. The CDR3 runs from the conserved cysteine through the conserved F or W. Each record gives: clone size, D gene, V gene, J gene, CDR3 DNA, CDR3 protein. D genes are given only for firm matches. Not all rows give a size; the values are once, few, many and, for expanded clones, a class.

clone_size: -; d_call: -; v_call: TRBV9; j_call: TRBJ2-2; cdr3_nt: TGTGCCAGCAGCGCGACAGCGAACACCGGGGAGCTGTTTTTT; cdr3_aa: CASSATANTGELFF
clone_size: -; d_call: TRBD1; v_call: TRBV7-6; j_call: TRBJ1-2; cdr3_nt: TGTGCCAGCAGCCCGCCCCGGGACAGGGACTATGGCTACACCTTC; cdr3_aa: CASSPPRDRDYGYTF
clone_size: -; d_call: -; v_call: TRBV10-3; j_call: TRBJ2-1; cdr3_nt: TGTGCCATCAGTGGGACTCACGACGGTGGGTTCTCCGATGAGCAGTTCTTC; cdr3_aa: CAISGTHDGGFSDEQFF
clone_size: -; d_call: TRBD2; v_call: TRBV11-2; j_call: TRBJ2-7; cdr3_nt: TGTGCCAGCAGCCCCCCCGGAAGCGGGGAGCTGTACGAGCAGTACTTC; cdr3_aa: CASSPPGSGELYEQYF
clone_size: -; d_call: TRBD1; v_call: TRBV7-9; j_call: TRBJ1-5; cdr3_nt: TGTGCCAGCAGCTGGGACAGGGATCAGCCCCAGCATTTT; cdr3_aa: CASSWDRDQPQHF
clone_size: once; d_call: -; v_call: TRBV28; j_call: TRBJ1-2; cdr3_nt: TGTGCCAGCAGTTTCCTACAGCCTTTCTATGGCTACACCTTC; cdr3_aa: CASSFLQPFYGYTF
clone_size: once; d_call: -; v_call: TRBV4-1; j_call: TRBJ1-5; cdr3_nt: TGCGCCAGCAGCCAAGTTAGGACTTTCAATCAGCCCCAGCATTTT; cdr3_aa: CASSQVRTFNQPQHF
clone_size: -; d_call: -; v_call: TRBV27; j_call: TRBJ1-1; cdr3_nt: TGTGCCAGCTCGTTGGGGCTGAACACTGAAGCTTTCTTT; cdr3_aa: CASSLGLNTEAFF
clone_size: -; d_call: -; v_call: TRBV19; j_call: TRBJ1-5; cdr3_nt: TGTGCCAGTAGTTATTTGGGGAGGGGAAACAATCAGCCCCAGCATTTT; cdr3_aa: CASSYLGRGNNQPQHF
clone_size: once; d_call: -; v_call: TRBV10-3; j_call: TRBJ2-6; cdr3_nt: TGTGCCATCAGTGAGGCAGGCAGGCCCAACGTCCTGACTTTC; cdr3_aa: CAISEAGRPNVLTF
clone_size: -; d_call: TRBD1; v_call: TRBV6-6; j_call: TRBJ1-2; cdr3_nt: TGTGCCAGCAGTTACCTAGGGGGCGGTCACTATGGCTACACCTTC; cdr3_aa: CASSYLGGGHYGYTF
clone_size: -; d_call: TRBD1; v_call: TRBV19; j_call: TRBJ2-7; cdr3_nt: TGTGCCAGTAGTATTGATTCCGGGACAGGGGCTATGATTGAGTACTTC; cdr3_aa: CASSIDSGTGAMIEYF
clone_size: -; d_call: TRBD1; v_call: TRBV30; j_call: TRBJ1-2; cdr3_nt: TGTGCCTGGAAGCAGGGGGCGAAAGGCTATGGCTACACCTTC; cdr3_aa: CAWKQGAKGYGYTF
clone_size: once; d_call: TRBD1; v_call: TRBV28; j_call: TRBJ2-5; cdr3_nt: TGTGCCAGCACCGCCGGGGCAGGGGGCCTTGAGACGGAGACCCAGTACTTC; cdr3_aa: CASTAGAGGLETETQYF
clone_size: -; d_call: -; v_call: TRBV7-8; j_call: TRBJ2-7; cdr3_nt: TGTGCCAGCAGCTATCGCGGATCCTACGAGCAGTACTTC; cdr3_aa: CASSYRGSYEQYF
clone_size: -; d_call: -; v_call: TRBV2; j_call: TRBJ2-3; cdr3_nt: TGTGCCAGCAGTTCCAGGGGGGGCACAGATACGCAGTATTTT; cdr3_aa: CASSSRGGTDTQYF
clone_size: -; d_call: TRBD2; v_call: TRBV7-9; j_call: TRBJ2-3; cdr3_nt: TGTGCCAGCAGCTTAAGCGGGAGTCGGGCAGATACGCAGTATTTT; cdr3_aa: CASSLSGSRADTQYF
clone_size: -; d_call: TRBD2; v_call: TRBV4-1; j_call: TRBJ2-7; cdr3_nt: TGCGCCAGCAGCCGCGATCCCTCAGAGGGACTAGCCCGTGTCGAGCAGTACTTC; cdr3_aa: CASSRDPSEGLARVEQYF
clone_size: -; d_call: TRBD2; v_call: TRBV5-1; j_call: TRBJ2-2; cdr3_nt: TGCGCCAGCAGCCCCAGCGGGGCGACCGGGGAGCTGTTTTTT; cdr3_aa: CASSPSGATGELFF
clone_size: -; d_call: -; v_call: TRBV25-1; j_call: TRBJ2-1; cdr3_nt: TGTGCCAGCAGTGAATACGGTGAGCAGTTCTTC; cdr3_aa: CASSEYGEQFF
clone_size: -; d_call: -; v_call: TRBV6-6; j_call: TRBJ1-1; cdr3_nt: TGTGCCAGCAGTTACTCGACGAGGGGGACTGAAGCTTTCTTT; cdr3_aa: CASSYSTRGTEAFF
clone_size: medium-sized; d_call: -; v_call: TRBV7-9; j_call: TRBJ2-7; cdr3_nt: TGTGCCAGCAGCTTACGAGGGAACGAGCAGTACTTC; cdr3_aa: CASSLRGNEQYF
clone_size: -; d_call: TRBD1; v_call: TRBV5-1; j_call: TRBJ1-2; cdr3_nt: TGCGCCAGCAGCCTAGACCTGGCCGGGACAGGGGGCGCGGGTGGCTACACCTTC; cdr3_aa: CASSLDLAGTGGAGGYTF
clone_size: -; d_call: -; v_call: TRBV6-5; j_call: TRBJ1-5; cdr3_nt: TGTGCCAGCAGCCCGCGAGATTATCAGCCCCAGCATTTT; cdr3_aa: CASSPRDYQPQHF
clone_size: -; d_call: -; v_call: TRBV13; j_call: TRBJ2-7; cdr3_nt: TGTGCCAGCAGCTTGCGACAGACCTACGAGCAGTACTTC; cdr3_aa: CASSLRQTYEQYF
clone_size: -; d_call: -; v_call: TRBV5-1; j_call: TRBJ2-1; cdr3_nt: TGCGCCAGCAGCTTGAGCATTTCCAATGAGCAGTTCTTC; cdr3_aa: CASSLSISNEQFF